The rows below give T cell receptor beta chains drawn from one sample of a study of T cell repertoires in cytomegalovirus infection. Their antigens are not known. TCRdb recomputed calls from the reads with MiXCR, one row per CDR3 protein. The table has tens of thousands of distinct CDR3 sequences, more than 25% seen once; the top ten hold 59%. Source: CD8+ T cells from cultured PBMCs, taken from culture after CMV antigen stimulation. These receptors originate from a human donor in good health (CMV status not recorded). Some clones in this sample may be carry-over from other donors' samples. CDR3s include the opening cysteine and the closing phenylalanine or tryptophan. Fields, in order: J gene, clone size, CDR3 length, D gene, V gene, CDR3 DNA, CDR3 protein. The D gene is left open where the match is weak. Clone size, where shown, is once, few, many, or a class for clones that have expanded.

J gene: TRBJ1-5; clone size: few; CDR3 length: 13; D gene: -; V gene: TRBV7-9; CDR3 DNA: TGTGCCAGCAGCTTAACAGGGAATCAGCCCCAGCATTTT; CDR3 protein: CASSLTGNQPQHF
J gene: TRBJ1-4; clone size: few; CDR3 length: 14; D gene: TRBD1; V gene: TRBV15; CDR3 DNA: TGTGCCACCAGCAGACCCACAGGGGGTGAAAAACTGTTTTTT; CDR3 protein: CATSRPTGGEKLFF
J gene: TRBJ2-7; clone size: -; CDR3 length: 13; D gene: TRBD1; V gene: TRBV6-8; CDR3 DNA: TGTGCCAGCAGTTACTCGACAGGGGTCGAGCAGTACTTC; CDR3 protein: CASSYSTGVEQYF
J gene: TRBJ2-3; clone size: -; CDR3 length: 16; D gene: TRBD1; V gene: TRBV7-4; CDR3 DNA: TGTGCCAGCAGCTCTCGGACAGGGGGACGCACAGATACGCAGTATTTT; CDR3 protein: CASSSRTGGRTDTQYF
J gene: TRBJ1-1; clone size: few; CDR3 length: 15; D gene: -; V gene: TRBV11-2; CDR3 DNA: TGTGCCAGCTTACGACCAGGGGCAGGGAACACTGAAGCTTTCTTT; CDR3 protein: CASLRPGAGNTEAFF
J gene: TRBJ2-5; clone size: -; CDR3 length: 13; D gene: -; V gene: TRBV7-2; CDR3 DNA: TGTGCCAGCAGCCGGGACAATTCAGAGACCCAGTACTTC; CDR3 protein: CASSRDNSETQYF
J gene: TRBJ1-1; clone size: -; CDR3 length: 16; D gene: -; V gene: TRBV6-2/TRBV6-3; CDR3 DNA: TGTGCCAGCAGTTACCCGATACGCAGGGGGAACACTGAAGCTTTCTTT; CDR3 protein: CASSYPIRRGNTEAFF
J gene: TRBJ2-5; clone size: -; CDR3 length: 16; D gene: -; V gene: TRBV19; CDR3 DNA: TGTGCCAGTAGTGACCGTGGGGGTACCCTCCAAGAGACCCAGTACTTC; CDR3 protein: CASSDRGGTLQETQYF
J gene: TRBJ1-1; clone size: -; CDR3 length: 14; D gene: TRBD1; V gene: TRBV4-3; CDR3 DNA: TGCGCCAGCAGCCTCGGAGACAGGGGAGCTGAAGCTTTCTTT; CDR3 protein: CASSLGDRGAEAFF
J gene: TRBJ2-1; clone size: -; CDR3 length: 14; D gene: -; V gene: TRBV11-2; CDR3 DNA: TGTGCCAGCAGCTTTGCGGTTGAGGGCAATGAGCAGTTCTTC; CDR3 protein: CASSFAVEGNEQFF
J gene: TRBJ1-5; clone size: many; CDR3 length: 21; D gene: -; V gene: TRBV7-2; CDR3 DNA: TGTGCCAGCAGCTTAGCAAGCCGGACACTCAAAAGGCCCCCTTCGAATCAGCCCCAGCATTTT; CDR3 protein: CASSLASRTLKRPPSNQPQHF
J gene: TRBJ2-3; clone size: -; CDR3 length: 13; D gene: -; V gene: TRBV7-9; CDR3 DNA: TGTGCCAGCAGCCCAGGGTCGGCAGATACGCAGTATTTT; CDR3 protein: CASSPGSADTQYF
J gene: TRBJ2-3; clone size: -; CDR3 length: 16; D gene: -; V gene: TRBV6-1; CDR3 DNA: TGTGCCAGCAGTGAAGATGGTTGGCAGGGCACAGATACGCAGTATTTT; CDR3 protein: CASSEDGWQGTDTQYF
J gene: TRBJ2-7; clone size: many; CDR3 length: 13; D gene: -; V gene: TRBV12-5; CDR3 DNA: TGTGCTAGTGGTTTGGACAGGGCCTACGAGCAGTACTTC; CDR3 protein: CASGLDRAYEQYF
J gene: TRBJ2-7; clone size: -; CDR3 length: 15; D gene: -; V gene: TRBV4-3; CDR3 DNA: TGCGCCAGCAGCCAAGGAGGCGGAGGGGGTTACGAGCAGTACTTC; CDR3 protein: CASSQGGGGGYEQYF
J gene: TRBJ1-3; clone size: -; CDR3 length: 14; D gene: -; V gene: TRBV6-1; CDR3 DNA: TGTGCCAGCAGTGAGGCAGGGCGATCAAACACCATATATTTT; CDR3 protein: CASSEAGRSNTIYF
J gene: TRBJ1-2; clone size: many; CDR3 length: 13; D gene: TRBD1; V gene: TRBV6-5; CDR3 DNA: TGTGCCATCAGAACAGGGGGCGAGTATGGCTACACCTTC; CDR3 protein: CAIRTGGEYGYTF
J gene: TRBJ1-5; clone size: many; CDR3 length: 13; D gene: -; V gene: TRBV20-1; CDR3 DNA: TGCAGTGCTAGGGACCCCGCGGGTCAGCCCCAGCATTTT; CDR3 protein: CSARDPAGQPQHF
J gene: TRBJ2-1; clone size: few; CDR3 length: 14; D gene: -; V gene: TRBV6-2/TRBV6-3; CDR3 DNA: TGTGCCAGCAGCCGAAGGGGGGCGTACAATGAGCAGTTCTTC; CDR3 protein: CASSRRGAYNEQFF
J gene: TRBJ1-2; clone size: -; CDR3 length: 16; D gene: -; V gene: TRBV4-1; CDR3 DNA: TGCGCCAGCAGCCAAGAGATAACGGCAGTAGGTTATGGCTACACCTTC; CDR3 protein: CASSQEITAVGYGYTF
J gene: TRBJ1-5; clone size: many; CDR3 length: 15; D gene: -; V gene: TRBV6-1; CDR3 DNA: TGTGCCAGCAGTCCCGTGGGGCAAGGTACTCAGCCCCAGCATTTT; CDR3 protein: CASSPVGQGTQPQHF
J gene: TRBJ2-1; clone size: -; CDR3 length: 18; D gene: -; V gene: TRBV19; CDR3 DNA: TGTGCCAGTAGTAACTTCATCAGCGGAGGGACAGCCTACAATGAGCAGTTCTTC; CDR3 protein: CASSNFISGGTAYNEQFF
J gene: TRBJ1-1; clone size: many; CDR3 length: 15; D gene: -; V gene: TRBV12-3/TRBV12-4; CDR3 DNA: TGTGCCAGCAGTTTGAAGCCCGTGCCCAACACTGAAGCTTTCTTT; CDR3 protein: CASSLKPVPNTEAFF
J gene: TRBJ2-7; clone size: -; CDR3 length: 14; D gene: -; V gene: TRBV6-1; CDR3 DNA: TGTGCCAGCAGTGAACTCAGGGGTCCCTACGAGCAGTACTTC; CDR3 protein: CASSELRGPYEQYF
J gene: TRBJ2-4; clone size: -; CDR3 length: 17; D gene: TRBD1; V gene: TRBV4-3; CDR3 DNA: TGCGCCAGCAGCCAAGAGGGAAGACAGGGGGCCAAAAACTTTCAGTACTTC; CDR3 protein: CASSQEGRQGAKNFQYF
J gene: TRBJ1-2; clone size: -; CDR3 length: 15; D gene: TRBD1; V gene: TRBV29-1; CDR3 DNA: TGCAGCGTTGAAGACCTACCACAGGGGTCTCGAGGCTACACCTTC; CDR3 protein: CSVEDLPQGSRGYTF
J gene: TRBJ1-1; clone size: few; CDR3 length: 13; D gene: -; V gene: TRBV7-2; CDR3 DNA: TGTGCCAGCAGCGCAGGCATGAACACTGAAGCTTTCTTT; CDR3 protein: CASSAGMNTEAFF
J gene: TRBJ1-6; clone size: -; CDR3 length: 14; D gene: TRBD1; V gene: TRBV6-5; CDR3 DNA: TGTGCCAGCAGCCTGGACAGGGGGTACTCACCCCTCCACTTT; CDR3 protein: CASSLDRGYSPLHF
J gene: TRBJ1-2; clone size: -; CDR3 length: 15; D gene: TRBD1; V gene: TRBV3-1; CDR3 DNA: TGTGCCAGCAGCCAAGGGGACAGGGTTAACTATGGCTACACCTTC; CDR3 protein: CASSQGDRVNYGYTF
J gene: TRBJ2-7; clone size: medium-sized; CDR3 length: 11; D gene: -; V gene: TRBV6-5; CDR3 DNA: TGTGCCAGCAGCGCTGGCTACGAGCAGTACTTC; CDR3 protein: CASSAGYEQYF
J gene: TRBJ1-1; clone size: many; CDR3 length: 17; D gene: TRBD1; V gene: TRBV7-8; CDR3 DNA: TGTGCCAGCAGCCGAAACCGAAACAGGGGTGATTTCACTGAAGCTTTCTTT; CDR3 protein: CASSRNRNRGDFTEAFF
J gene: TRBJ2-1; clone size: -; CDR3 length: 15; D gene: TRBD2; V gene: TRBV7-9; CDR3 DNA: TGTGCCAGCAGCTCCCGGTCGGAGCGGGGCAATGAGCAGTTCTTC; CDR3 protein: CASSSRSERGNEQFF
J gene: TRBJ2-1; clone size: many; CDR3 length: 16; D gene: TRBD2; V gene: TRBV6-4; CDR3 DNA: TGTGCCAGCAGTGACGGGGGACTAGCGGGGGTAAATGAGCAGTTCTTC; CDR3 protein: CASSDGGLAGVNEQFF
J gene: TRBJ2-2; clone size: many; CDR3 length: 18; D gene: TRBD1; V gene: TRBV6-2/TRBV6-3; CDR3 DNA: TGTGCCAGCAGTTACGTTGAAACCGGGACAGTGAACACCGGGGAGCTGTTTTTT; CDR3 protein: CASSYVETGTVNTGELFF
J gene: TRBJ2-3; clone size: -; CDR3 length: 16; D gene: TRBD2; V gene: TRBV7-6; CDR3 DNA: TGTGCCAGCAGCCCCCGTAGCGGGGGGCGCACAGATACGCAGTATTTT; CDR3 protein: CASSPRSGGRTDTQYF
J gene: TRBJ1-1; clone size: -; CDR3 length: 13; D gene: -; V gene: TRBV14; CDR3 DNA: TGTGCCAGCAGCCATACACAGAACACTGAAGCTTTCTTT; CDR3 protein: CASSHTQNTEAFF
J gene: TRBJ2-3; clone size: -; CDR3 length: 19; D gene: TRBD1; V gene: TRBV4-2; CDR3 DNA: TGTGCCAGCAGCCCACGCACCAGGGACAGGTCCCTTAGCACAGATACGCAGTATTTT; CDR3 protein: CASSPRTRDRSLSTDTQYF